This TCR beta chain stems from a study of T-cell reconstitution after alpha-beta-depleted transplantation in children. Study outcomes and limitations: It was newly produced T cells that mostly accounted for T-cell counts and diversity one year after transplant.

This clonotype was counted only a few times. Antigen unknown. The TCRbeta library incorporated unique molecular identifiers. Each CDR3 protein gets one entry after TCRdb re-called the PCR reads with MiXCR. This table has hundreds of thousands of distinct CDR3 sequences, under 20% appearing once. CDR3 size: 13 residues. The V end lost 4 bases, the J end lost 4 bases, and 13 bases lay between the germline ends. Germline assignment: CDR1 DFQATT and CDR2 SNEGSKA (reference sequence). This TCR was sampled from a boy less than two years old who had a stem cell transplant for Wiskott-Aldrich syndrome, so the T cells may come from the graft donor. Sequencing used PBMCs, mostly from graft donor cells, obtained 360 days after TCRalphabeta/CD19-depleted stem cell transplant. The chain combines TRBV20-1 with TRBJ2-5; D is perhaps TRBD2 (6 bases). The CDR3 region has the DNA TGCAGTGCTAACGGACTATACCTAGAGACCCAGTACTTC. Residues: CSANGLYLETQYF.